What follows are 2 T cell receptor beta chains derived from one specimen sequenced in a study of cytomegalovirus exposure and HLA in healthy donors. It was with 60 Vbeta and 13 Jbeta primers that the PCR ran. Clones were read by immunoSEQ multiplex PCR, and TCRdb kept only the in-frame ones, dropping some. The table has approximately 100,000 clones, more than 60% seen once; the top ten hold 2% to 2.5%. Sequenced material: PBMCs. Every receptor here comes from a man aged 45-65 years in good health and CMV-seronegative.

About this clone: At one end, the junction sequence differs from germline, possibly due to a read error. The rearrangement uses TRBV7-9 and TRBJ1-1, with TRBD1 matching 7 bases. The CDR3 loop spans 17 amino acids. From germline, CDR1 is SEHNR and CDR2 FQNEAQ (reference sequence). CDR3 loop: CSSSALPGQTEGTEAFF. DNA of the CDR3: TGTTCCAGCAGCGCGCTCCCGGGACAGACTGAAGGCACTGAAGCTTTCTTT. Based on the CDR3 plus reference TRBV7-9 and TRBJ1-1, the full variable domain is DTGVSQNPRHKITKRGQNVTFRCDPISEHNRLYWYRQTLGQGPEFLTYFQNEAQLEKSRLLSDRFSAERPKGSFSTLEIQRTEQGDSAMYLCSSSALPGQTEGTEAFFGQGTRLTVV.

CDR3 coding DNA: TGTGCAACCAGTACTACCGGGACAGACGATTTTGGAACTAATGAAAAACTGTTTTTT. It codes for CATSTTGTDDFGTNEKLFF. The chain couples TRBV10-3 to TRBJ1-4; 7 nucleotides line up with TRBD1. CDR3 length: 19 residues. The germline CDR1 and CDR2 sequences are ENHRY and SYGVKD.